Listed here is a single T cell receptor (beta chain). What this receptor recognizes is not known. Base qualities are not at hand, and no much larger clone is one base apart. The identical CDR3 is also encoded by other nucleotide sequences in the sample. From the cysteine through the phenylalanine, the CDR3 covers 14 amino acids. CDR3 DNA is the only sequence kept; it has 42 bases, read in frame from the first base. From a lookup of the germline V gene, CDR1 and CDR2 are MDHEN and SYDVKM. V and J lose 1 base and 1 base, and a span of 7 bases separates them. The data derive from a study of cytomegalovirus exposure and HLA in healthy donors (dated by TCRdb to about 2017). Looking at the study overall: An earlier analysis of a few hundred of the donors reported around 280 Gb of sequence data and roughly 120 million unique TCR beta sequences obtained from about 170 million T cells. An early release covering more than 500 HLA-typed donors comprised about 300 gigabases of sequencing data and about 90 million unique TCR sequences. Among the roughly 400 genotyped donors, more than 70% belonged to the genetic ancestry cluster associated with self-reported Caucasian donors. The study aimed to test whether signatures of past pathogen exposure could be identified by cataloging public T cell receptors. The study profiled the T cell repertoires of about 720 subjects by immunosequencing and related them to cytomegalovirus serostatus. A separate validation cohort of roughly 130 different subjects was used in addition to the approximately 640-subject first cohort. The study combined high-throughput TCR immunosequencing, statistical association of individual TCRs with disease status, and machine learning to predict cytomegalovirus infection status. To study patterns of TCR occurrence, a later analysis re-analyzed previously published TCR beta repertoires from around 700 donors and added high-resolution HLA genotyping. Rather than drawing on any new phenotypic data, the later analysis identified candidate immune exposures from TCR beta sequences and the way those sequences occurred across donors. An earlier analysis of several hundred of the donors applied high-throughput TCR beta sequencing to assess whether each TCR beta V gene segment acted as functional or pseudogenic. Donor age, sex, ethnicity and CMV serostatus were compiled alongside the repertoire data. Genome-wide SNP genotypes for about 60% of the roughly 700 donors were used in a later genetic analysis, which treated that subset as a discovery cohort. All discovery cohort repertoires had been generated on a single sequencing platform. HLA typing covered class I and class II loci at four-digit resolution. Typing coverage differed by locus: A, B, C, DRB1 and DQB1 were typed in roughly 620-640 donors, DQA1 in 500 to 550, DPA1 in 600 to 610, and DPB1 in 450 to 480. Because of strong linkage in the cohort, roughly five DR-DQ haplotypes were treated as single units for association and clustering. Across around 400 genotyped donors of the cohort, an average of about 240,000 unique TCR beta nucleotide sequences per donor were sequenced, and roughly 18% of those sequences were non-productive. The investigation overall reported the following: Broadly in line with IMGT annotations, most TCR beta V segments showed up in productive rearrangements about 87% or about 30% of the time in an earlier analysis of under 700 of the donors. An association between a missense DCLRE1C variant and V-gene and J-gene trimming of TCR beta chains was found in a later genetic analysis and replicated in an independent cohort. Because the 87-base-pair reads could not distinguish some IMGT-functional V segments, including TRBV6-2 and TRBV6-3, those segments were excluded. Because HLA typing was unavailable for some donors at each locus, only the typed subset was used in association tests. Correlated functional status among segregating V segments might be attributable to linkage disequilibrium, but an unknown experimental factor could not be ruled out. A further reported finding was that TCR beta sequences accurately predicted the HLA-A and HLA-B alleles for most subjects in the first cohort. In vitro tests confirmed that three of the cytomegalovirus-associated TCR beta chains recognize cytomegalovirus antigens. Several of the top co-occurrence clusters appeared to be linked to parvovirus B19, influenza, CMV and Epstein-Barr virus, according to a later analysis. In a later analysis, some 17,000 TCR beta sequences were associated with specific HLA alleles at a false discovery rate of 0.05. The study gave a list of 150 to 200 TCR beta chains associated with cytomegalovirus. In this cohort, only TCR beta chains were sequenced, and detectable features were limited by the absence of alpha or paired-chain data. For the cohort, immune exposure information was limited to CMV serostatus. When HLA alleles, especially DR and DQ, strongly co-occurred, TCR associations were difficult to assign to individual alleles. Most TCR sequences were observed very rarely across donors, whereas some public TCRs were present in many individuals. The authors suggested that the approach could potentially be generalized to other disease states and immunological phenotypes. In a later analysis, most CMV-associated TCR beta chains were found to appear HLA-restricted, with HLA associations seemingly driven largely by CMV exposure. Roughly uniform sequencing depth across donors was assumed in presence/absence analyses, although this assumption may not hold. A later genetic analysis reported fewer N-insertions in productive TCRs among donors in an Asian-associated ancestry cluster than the roughly 700-donor mean. According to a later analysis, TCR association rates differed among HLA loci, with DRB1 alleles showing the most associated TCRs and HLA-C alleles showing the fewest. Fewer than 20 rarely observed V segments, including chromosome 9 orphons, were excluded from the earlier analysis of some 590 of the donors because counts were too low. A later analysis found that HLA-associated TCR beta chains were more clonally expanded and had lower generation probabilities than equally common non-associated chains. In both the original and validation cohorts, the classifier was reported to diagnose cytomegalovirus status with high specificity and sensitivity. A group of highly shared sequence variants was considered likely to be a technical artifact of the sequencing pipeline.

The cohort comprised more than 550 healthy bone marrow donors. All cohort members were sampled while nominally healthy, although unrecorded immune exposures were likely present. The donor was CMV seropositive and was included in the group of almost 300 seropositive cohort members. Every donor gave a peripheral blood sample, and the peripheral blood mononuclear cells from that sample were used for TCR beta sequencing. The Qiagen DNeasy Blood Extraction Kit was used to extract genomic DNA from the blood cell samples. Preparation of the library involved the immunoSEQ multiplex PCR assay. For the multiplex PCR, a mixture combining 60 forward primers for TCR Vbeta segments and 13 reverse primers for TCR Jbeta segments was used. A multiplex PCR assay on genomic DNA amplified the CDR3 region of rearranged TCR beta genes. The Illumina HiSeq System was used to sequence the amplified TCR beta libraries as 87-base-pair reads. The authors processed their data as follows. In a later analysis, about 80 million unique TCR beta chains were counted across the approximately 670 repertoires, and roughly 9.9 million of these chains were shared by at least two donors. Raw reads were error-corrected and collapsed into unique sequences with a nearest-neighbor algorithm that merged closely related sequences to remove PCR and sequencing errors. CDR3 sequences were aligned to IMGT reference sequences to assign V, D and J gene segments. Each retained sequence needed at least a six-nucleotide match to both a V gene segment and a J gene segment. Rearrangements were called productive when the CDR3 lacked stop codons and stayed in frame with V and J; all others were non-productive. Following IMGT convention, CDR3 was defined as the stretch from the second conserved V-encoded cysteine to the conserved J-encoded phenylalanine. The earlier analysis of about 560 of the donors excluded any sequence lacking an unambiguous match to a single V gene segment. An earlier analysis of several hundred of the donors called V segments functional above 56.7% productive rearrangements and segregating when the between-donor standard deviation exceeded 5%. A statistical classification framework was built to diagnose cytomegalovirus status from the catalog of TCR beta chain sequences. V and J gene assignment, in a later analysis, came from comparing TCR nucleotide sequences with IMGT/GENE-DB human TR gene sequences. In a later analysis, CDR3 sequences and most-parsimonious VDJ recombination scenarios were assigned using the TCRdist pipeline. In a later analysis, every TCR beta chain was defined by the combination of its CDR3 amino acid sequence and its V-gene family, and reads without a unique V-gene family were dropped. A later analysis removed 592 highly shared, low-generation-probability nucleotide sequences to deal with suspected cross-contamination and a sequencing artifact. A later analysis calculated a clonal expansion index for each public chain from normalized within-repertoire ranks of inferred template counts. In a later analysis, generation probabilities were computed using a VDJ recombination model fitted to out-of-frame rearrangements, and the results were checked against IGoR. In a later analysis, TCR-TCR, TCR-HLA and TCR-CMV co-occurrence was scored with hypergeometric tests, and a repertoire-size bias correction was applied to TCR pairs. In a later analysis, false discovery rates were estimated by permuting HLA or CMV assignments 20 times. In a later analysis, co-occurring TCRs were grouped with DBSCAN, and TCRdist sequence similarity was added when clustering was performed within HLA-allele-positive subsets. Repertoires with fewer than 30,000 or more than 120,000 public chains were left out of co-occurrence clustering, as were five repertoires with anomalous nucleotide sharing. Held by TCRdb, this immuneACCESS table contains in-frame sequences only and omits some clones. Under half of the omission traces to an unresolved V gene where checked; the cause of the rest is unknown. V and J calls and clone size come straight from that table; D and trimming were deduced from the DNA. The sample table records almost 65,000 clones; about three quarters of these occur just once. Jointly, the top ten make up about 5% of the sample.

Specimen: PBMCs. Recombination linked TRBV28 to TRBJ1-1; tentative D gene TRBD1, with 5 bases matching. This TCR derives from a male donor in good health and CMV-seropositive. CDR3 reads: CASSLSDRNTEAFF. The base sequence is TGTGCCAGCAGTTTATCTGACAGGAACACTGAAGCTTTCTTT.